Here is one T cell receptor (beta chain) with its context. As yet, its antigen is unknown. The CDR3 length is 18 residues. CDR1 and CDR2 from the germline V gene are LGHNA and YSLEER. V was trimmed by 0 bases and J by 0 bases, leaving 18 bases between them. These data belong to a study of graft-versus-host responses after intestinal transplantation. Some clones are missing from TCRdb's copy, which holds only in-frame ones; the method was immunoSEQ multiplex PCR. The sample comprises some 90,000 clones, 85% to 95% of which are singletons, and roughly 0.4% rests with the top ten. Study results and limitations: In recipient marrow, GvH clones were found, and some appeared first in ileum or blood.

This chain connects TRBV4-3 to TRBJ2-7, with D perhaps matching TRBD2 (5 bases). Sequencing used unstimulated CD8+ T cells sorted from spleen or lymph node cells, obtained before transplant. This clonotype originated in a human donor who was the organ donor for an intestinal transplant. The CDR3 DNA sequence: TGCGCCAGCAGCCAAGAGTGGTCGAGGGCGACCAGCTCCTACGAGCAGTACTTC. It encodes CASSQEWSRATSSYEQYF.